The rows below give T cell receptor beta chains drawn from one sample of a study of CD8+CD57+ T cells in acquired aplastic anemia. TCRdb reprocessed the reads with MiXCR, giving one entry per CDR3 protein. The sample lists about 290,000 distinct CDR3 sequences, about three fifths occurring once. Sequenced sample: sorted CD4+, CD8+, or CD8+CD57+ T cells (not recorded which) from PBMCs. Receptors were obtained from a human donor with aplastic anemia. CDR3s include the opening cysteine and the closing phenylalanine or tryptophan. The order of the fields is CDR3 length, clone size, V gene, J gene, D gene, CDR3 DNA, CDR3 protein. A D gene is named only where the DNA matches it firmly. Size is stated for part of the rows, as once, few or many counts, or as a class when the clone is expanded.

15,once,TRBV12-3/TRBV12-4,TRBJ2-2,NA,TGTGCCAGCAGGAACTACGGATCGAACACCGGGGAGCTGTTTTTT,CASRNYGSNTGELFF
15,NA,TRBV5-1,TRBJ1-5,TRBD1,TGCGCCAGCAGCATAGGACAGGGTGGCAATCAGCCCCAGCATTTT,CASSIGQGGNQPQHF
15,few,TRBV7-2,TRBJ2-2,TRBD1,TGTGCCAGCAGCTTACGACAGGGAAGCACCGGGGAGCTGTTTTTT,CASSLRQGSTGELFF
16,many,TRBV6-5,TRBJ2-7,TRBD2,TGTGCCAGCAGTTACGGCAGCGGGGGTGAAAACTACGAGCAGTACTTC,CASSYGSGGENYEQYF
15,many,TRBV6-1,TRBJ2-3,TRBD1,TGTGCCAGCAGTACAGGGGGCGCGGGCACAGATACGCAGTATTTT,CASSTGGAGTDTQYF
16,many,TRBV25-1,TRBJ2-2,TRBD2,TGTGCCAGCAGCACTAGCGGGAGGGGGAACACCGGGGAGCTGTTTTTT,CASSTSGRGNTGELFF
16,NA,TRBV7-6,TRBJ2-1,NA,TGTGCCAGCAGCTTAGTGAGGGCGGCCTCCTACAATGAGCAGTTCTTC,CASSLVRAASYNEQFF
14,many,TRBV24-1,TRBJ1-2,NA,TGTGCCACCAGTGTCGCTGGGTCTAACTATGGCTACACCTTC,CATSVAGSNYGYTF
15,NA,TRBV5-1,TRBJ1-1,TRBD1,TGCGCCAGCAGCGACGGACAGGGGGCTTCTGGAGAAGCTTTCTTT,CASSDGQGASGEAFF
15,few,TRBV5-1,TRBJ1-6,TRBD1,TGCGCCAGCAGCAGGGGACAGGGGGCGGATTCACCCCTCCACTTT,CASSRGQGADSPLHF
19,many,TRBV19,TRBJ2-1,TRBD2,TGTGCCAGTAGTAAGACTAGCGGGAGTTTCATAAGCTCCTACAATGAGCAGTTCTTC,CASSKTSGSFISSYNEQFF
18,NA,TRBV7-9,TRBJ2-2,TRBD1,TGTGCCAGCAGCTTAGCTCTGTTGACAGGGGCGAGCACCGGGGAGCTGTTTTTT,CASSLALLTGASTGELFF
14,NA,TRBV20-1,TRBJ2-1,NA,TGCAGTGCTAGGAAACAGATCGAGAACACTGAGCAGTTCTTC,CSARKQIENTEQFF
13,NA,TRBV19,TRBJ1-3,NA,TGTGCCATAGTGGCGGGTTCTGGAAACACCATATATTTT,CAIVAGSGNTIYF
17,few,TRBV7-2,TRBJ1-5,NA,TGTGCCAGCAGCTTAGGTGGAGGGCGCCCGGGCAATCAGCCCCAGCATTTT,CASSLGGGRPGNQPQHF
15,NA,TRBV19,TRBJ2-1,TRBD2,TGTGCCAGTAGCTATTCGGGAGGGTATGGCAATGAGCAGTTCTTC,CASSYSGGYGNEQFF
12,NA,TRBV24-1,TRBJ2-7,NA,TGTGCCACCAGTGTTAGCTCGAGCGAGCAGTACTTC,CATSVSSSEQYF
16,many,TRBV11-2,TRBJ2-7,NA,TGTGCCAGCAGCTTGACCTCGGGTTCCGGCTCCTACGAGCAGTACTTC,CASSLTSGSGSYEQYF
12,NA,TRBV20-1,TRBJ1-5,NA,TGCAGTGGGCAGGGCAACCATCAGCCCCAGCATTTT,CSGQGNHQPQHF
12,many,TRBV6-6,TRBJ2-2,NA,TGTGCCAGCAACAAGGGGACCGGGGAGCTGTTTTTT,CASNKGTGELFF
14,NA,TRBV5-4,TRBJ1-2,NA,TGTGCCAGCAGCTTTCGACAGGCTGACTATGGCTACACCTTC,CASSFRQADYGYTF
14,NA,TRBV10-3,TRBJ1-5,NA,TGTGCCATCAGTGCCAAGACTAGCGGGAGGGCCCAGCATTTT,CAISAKTSGRAQHF
13,NA,TRBV7-9,TRBJ2-1,TRBD2,TGTGCCAGCAGCAACCAACTAGCGGGGGGGCAGTTCTTC,CASSNQLAGGQFF
15,many,TRBV12-3/TRBV12-4,TRBJ1-6,NA,TGTGCCAGCGCTGGGGGGAGCTCCTATAATTCACCCCTCCACTTT,CASAGGSSYNSPLHF
12,few,TRBV20-1,TRBJ2-5,NA,TGCAGTGCTAGAGGATTAGGAGAGACCCAGTACTTC,CSARGLGETQYF
15,NA,TRBV10-3,TRBJ2-6,NA,TGTGCCAGCAGTTACACGTTTAGTGGGGCCAACGTCCTGACTTTC,CASSYTFSGANVLTF
13,NA,TRBV19,TRBJ2-7,NA,TGTGCCAGTAGTAAGACAGTTTCCTACGAGCAGTACTTC,CASSKTVSYEQYF
15,many,TRBV6-5,TRBJ2-1,NA,TGTGCCAGCAGTTACAGAACAGGTTCCTACAATGAGCAGTTCTTC,CASSYRTGSYNEQFF
13,few,TRBV20-1,TRBJ2-3,NA,TGCAGTGCTCCGGCGACGAACACAGATACGCAGTATTTT,CSAPATNTDTQYF
14,many,TRBV6-5,TRBJ1-4,TRBD1,TGTGCCAGCAGTTCGCGGACAGGGAATGAAAAACTGTTTTTT,CASSSRTGNEKLFF
14,NA,TRBV10-3,TRBJ2-3,NA,TGTGCCATCAGTGACCTGGGGGGTTGGGATACGCAGTATTTT,CAISDLGGWDTQYF
10,NA,TRBV19,TRBJ2-6,NA,TGTGCCAGTAGTCCCGACTCCTCGCCGTTC,CASSPDSSPF
14,NA,TRBV20-1,TRBJ2-6,NA,TGCAGTGCGGAGGGGGGCTCTGGGGCCAACGTCCTGACTTTC,CSAEGGSGANVLTF
12,few,TRBV7-6,TRBJ2-3,NA,TGTGCCAGCAGCTTAGCCGGGAATACGCAGTATTTT,CASSLAGNTQYF
15,NA,TRBV7-9,TRBJ2-7,NA,TGTGCCAGCAGCGCTCGGGGGTACCGGGCCTACGAGCAGTACTTC,CASSARGYRAYEQYF
13,NA,TRBV11-2,TRBJ2-5,NA,TGTGCCAGCGCCGACAGTGCTATCGAGACCCAGTACTTC,CASADSAIETQYF
17,many,TRBV12-3/TRBV12-4,TRBJ1-5,NA,TGTGCCAGCAGTTTGGGGGGAACGGGAACTTTCAATCAGCCCCAGCATTTT,CASSLGGTGTFNQPQHF
15,NA,TRBV7-9,TRBJ2-1,NA,TGTGCTAGCAGCCCCAGGGGCGAGGGTTACAATGAGCAGTTCTTC,CASSPRGEGYNEQFF
12,few,TRBV9,TRBJ1-1,NA,TGTGCCAGCAGCGTAGGGGGTAGTGAAGCTTTCTTT,CASSVGGSEAFF
15,NA,TRBV7-2,TRBJ1-1,NA,TGTGCCAGCAGCTCCTTGGGGCTGCCGGGCACTGAAGCTTTCTTT,CASSSLGLPGTEAFF
16,once,TRBV9,TRBJ2-1,NA,TGTGCCAGCAGCGTAGGCGGGGTGGGCCTAGGACGTGAGCAGTTCTTC,CASSVGGVGLGREQFF
11,many,TRBV20-1,TRBJ1-2,NA,TGCAGTGCTAGAGATCTCACCTCCGCAACCTTC,CSARDLTSATF
14,few,TRBV10-2,TRBJ2-5,TRBD2,TGCGCCAGCAGTCCTACTAGCGGACGGGAGACCCAGTACTTC,CASSPTSGRETQYF
17,NA,TRBV9,TRBJ2-1,NA,TGTGCCAGCAGCGTAGCTACTTGGGCAGGGGAACACAATGAGCAGTTCTTC,CASSVATWAGEHNEQFF
14,NA,TRBV12-3/TRBV12-4,TRBJ2-2,NA,TGTGCCAGCAGTTTCTCCATCTACACCGGGGAGCTGTTTTTT,CASSFSIYTGELFF
15,NA,TRBV12-3/TRBV12-4,TRBJ1-3,TRBD1,TGTGCCAGCAGTCAGACAGGGGGAACTGGAAACACCATATATTTT,CASSQTGGTGNTIYF
13,many,TRBV12-3/TRBV12-4,TRBJ1-2,NA,TGTGCCAGCAGTCCCTCCCGCTTCTATGGCTACACCTTC,CASSPSRFYGYTF
15,many,TRBV5-8,TRBJ1-2,NA,TGTGCCAGCAGCTTGGCCACGGGGGGACCCTATGGCTACACCTTC,CASSLATGGPYGYTF
14,NA,TRBV7-6,TRBJ2-5,TRBD1,TGTGCCAGCAGCCTTCAAACCGGGACAGCAACCCAGTACTTC,CASSLQTGTATQYF
14,NA,TRBV9,TRBJ1-2,NA,TGTGCCAGCAGCGTAGCGTCCGGCAACTATGGCTACACCTTC,CASSVASGNYGYTF
12,NA,TRBV20-1,TRBJ2-5,TRBD2,TGCAGTTTTAGCGGGAGTACAGAGACCCAGTACTTC,CSFSGSTETQYF
12,NA,TRBV29-1,TRBJ2-1,NA,TGCAGCGTTGAAAGCCTCGGGAATGAGCAGTTCTTC,CSVESLGNEQFF
15,NA,TRBV19,TRBJ2-2,NA,TGTGCCACCCCAAAAGGGACTGCGTACACCGGGGAGCTGTACTTC,CATPKGTAYTGELYF
12,once,TRBV25-1,TRBJ1-1,NA,TGTGCCAGCAGGACCATGAACACTGAAGCTTTCTTT,CASRTMNTEAFF
16,NA,TRBV7-9,TRBJ2-2,TRBD1,TGTGCCAGCAGCTTACAGGGACAGGGGGTAACCGGGGAGCTGTTTTTT,CASSLQGQGVTGELFF
16,NA,TRBV10-3,TRBJ2-2,TRBD1,TGTGCCATCAGTGACGGTTTGACAGGGAACACCGGGGAGCCGTTTTTT,CAISDGLTGNTGEPFF
15,few,TRBV15,TRBJ2-2,NA,TGTGCCACCAGCAGACCGACTCCGAACACCGGGGAGCTGTTTTTT,CATSRPTPNTGELFF
15,few,TRBV5-4,TRBJ2-7,TRBD2,TGTGCCAGCAGCTTGGGCGGGAGTTACTCCTACGAGCAGTACTTC,CASSLGGSYSYEQYF
18,NA,TRBV12-3/TRBV12-4,TRBJ2-5,TRBD2,TGTGCCAGCAGTCAGGGACTAGCGGGGGGCCGGTTATTGGAGACCCAGTACTTC,CASSQGLAGGRLLETQYF